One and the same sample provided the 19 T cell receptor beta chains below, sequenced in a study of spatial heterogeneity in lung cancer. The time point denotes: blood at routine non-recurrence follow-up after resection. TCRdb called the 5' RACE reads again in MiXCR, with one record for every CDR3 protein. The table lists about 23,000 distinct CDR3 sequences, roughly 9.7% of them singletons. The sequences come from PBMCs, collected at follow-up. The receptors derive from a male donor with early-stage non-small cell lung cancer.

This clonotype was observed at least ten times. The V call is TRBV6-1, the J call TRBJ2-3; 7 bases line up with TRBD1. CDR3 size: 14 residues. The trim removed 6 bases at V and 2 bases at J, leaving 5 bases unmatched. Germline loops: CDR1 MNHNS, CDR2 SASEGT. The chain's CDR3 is CASSLDRLTDTQYF. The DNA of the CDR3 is TGTGCCAGCAGCTTGGACAGGCTCACAGATACGCAGTATTTT.

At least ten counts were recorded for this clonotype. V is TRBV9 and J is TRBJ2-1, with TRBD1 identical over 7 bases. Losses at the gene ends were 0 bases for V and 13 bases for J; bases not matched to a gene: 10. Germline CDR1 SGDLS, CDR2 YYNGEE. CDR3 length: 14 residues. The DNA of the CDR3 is TGTGCCAGCAGCGTAGAAGGAAGGGGGCAGTTTCAGTTCTTC. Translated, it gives CASSVEGRGQFQFF.

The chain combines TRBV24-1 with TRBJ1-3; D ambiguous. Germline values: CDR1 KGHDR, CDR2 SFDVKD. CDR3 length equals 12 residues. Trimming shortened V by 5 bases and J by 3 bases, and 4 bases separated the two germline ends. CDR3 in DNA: TGTGCCACCAGTGTCAATGGAAACACCATATATTTT. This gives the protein CATSVNGNTIYF.

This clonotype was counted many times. The CDR3 sequence: CSATDPLGQETQYF. As DNA, the CDR3 is TGCAGTGCCACCGACCCCTTGGGGCAAGAGACCCAGTACTTC. The rearrangement links TRBV20-1 to TRBJ2-5; D gene unclear. Trimming shortened V by 6 bases and J by 2 bases, and 16 bases separated the two germline ends. Germline CDR1 is DFQATT and CDR2 is SNEGSKA (reference sequence). This CDR3 comprises 14 residues.

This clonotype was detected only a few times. The CDR3 bases are TGTGCCAGTAGTGGCTCTAGCCGGGAGACCCAGTACTTC. Amino acid sequence: CASSGSSRETQYF. The chain combines TRBV19 with TRBJ2-5; maybe TRBD2 (5 bases). The CDR3 has 13 residues. Germline loops: CDR1 LNHDA, CDR2 SQIVND (reference sequence). The V and J ends lost 5 bases and 5 bases respectively, with 12 bases between them.

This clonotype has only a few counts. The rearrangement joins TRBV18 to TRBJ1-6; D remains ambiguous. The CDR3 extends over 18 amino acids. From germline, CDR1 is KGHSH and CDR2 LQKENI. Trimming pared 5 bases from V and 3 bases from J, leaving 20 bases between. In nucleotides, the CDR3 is TGTGCCAGCTCAGTATCCGGGGTGTCCCTTTTCTATAATTCACCCCTCCACTTT. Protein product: CASSVSGVSLFYNSPLHF.

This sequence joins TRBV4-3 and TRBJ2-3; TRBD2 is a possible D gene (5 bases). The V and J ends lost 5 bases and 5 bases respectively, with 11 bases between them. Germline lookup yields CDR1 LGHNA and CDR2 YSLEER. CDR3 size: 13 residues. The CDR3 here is CASSLALRDTQYF. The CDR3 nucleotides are TGCGCCAGCAGCTTAGCGTTGAGAGATACGCAGTATTTT.

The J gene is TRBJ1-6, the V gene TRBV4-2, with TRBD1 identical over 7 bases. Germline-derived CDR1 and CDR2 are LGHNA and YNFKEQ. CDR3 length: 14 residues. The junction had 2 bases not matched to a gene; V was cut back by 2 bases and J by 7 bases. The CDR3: CASSQSRGNSPLHF. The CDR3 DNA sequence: TGTGCCAGCAGCCAAAGCAGGGGGAATTCACCCCTCCACTTT.

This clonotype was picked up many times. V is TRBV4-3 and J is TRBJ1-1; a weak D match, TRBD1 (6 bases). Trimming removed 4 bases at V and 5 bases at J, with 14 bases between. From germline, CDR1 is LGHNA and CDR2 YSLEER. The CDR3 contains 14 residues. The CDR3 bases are TGCGCCAGCAGCCGCCAACCACAGGGAACTGAAGCTTTCTTT. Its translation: CASSRQPQGTEAFF.

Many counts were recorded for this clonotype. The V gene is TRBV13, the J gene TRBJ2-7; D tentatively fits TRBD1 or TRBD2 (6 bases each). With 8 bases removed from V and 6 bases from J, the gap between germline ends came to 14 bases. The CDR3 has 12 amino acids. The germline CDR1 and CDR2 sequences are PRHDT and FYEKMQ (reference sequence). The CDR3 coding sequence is TGTGCCAGCGCTGCCGGGGGCCTCGAGCAGTACTTC. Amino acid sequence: CASAAGGLEQYF.

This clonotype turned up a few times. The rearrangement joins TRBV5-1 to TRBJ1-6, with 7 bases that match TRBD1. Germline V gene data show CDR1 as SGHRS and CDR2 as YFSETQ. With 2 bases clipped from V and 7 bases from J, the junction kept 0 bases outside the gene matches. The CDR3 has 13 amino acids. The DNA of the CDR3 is TGCGCCAGCAGCTTACAGGGGAATTCACCCCTCCACTTT. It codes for CASSLQGNSPLHF.

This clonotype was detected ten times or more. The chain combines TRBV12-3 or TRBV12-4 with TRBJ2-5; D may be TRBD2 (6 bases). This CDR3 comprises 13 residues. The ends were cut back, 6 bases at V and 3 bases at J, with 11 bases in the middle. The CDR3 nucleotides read TGTGCCAGCAGACGACCGGGGGAAGAGACCCAGTACTTC. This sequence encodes CASRRPGEETQYF.

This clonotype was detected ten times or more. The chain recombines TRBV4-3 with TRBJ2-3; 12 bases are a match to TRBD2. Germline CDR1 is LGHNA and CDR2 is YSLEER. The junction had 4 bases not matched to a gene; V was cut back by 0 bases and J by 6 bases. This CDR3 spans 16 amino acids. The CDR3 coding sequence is TGCGCCAGCAGCCAAGACCCTAGCGGGGGGGCGGATACGCAGTATTTT. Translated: CASSQDPSGGADTQYF.

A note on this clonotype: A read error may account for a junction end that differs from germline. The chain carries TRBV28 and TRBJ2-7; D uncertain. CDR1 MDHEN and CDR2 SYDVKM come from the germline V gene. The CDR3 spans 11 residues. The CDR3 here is CTSSSSYEQYF. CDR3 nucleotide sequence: TGTACCAGCAGTTCCTCCTACGAGCAGTACTTC.

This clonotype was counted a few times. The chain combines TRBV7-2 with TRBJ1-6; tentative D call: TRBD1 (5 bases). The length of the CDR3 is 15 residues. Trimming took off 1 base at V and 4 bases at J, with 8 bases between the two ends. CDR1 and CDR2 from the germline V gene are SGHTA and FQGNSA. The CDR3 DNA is TGTGCCAGCAGCTTAGAAACAGGATATAATTCACCCCTCCACTTT. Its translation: CASSLETGYNSPLHF.

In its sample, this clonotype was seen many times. CDR3 sequence reads: CASSLVGVYEQYF. The CDR3 DNA is TGTGCCAGCAGCTTAGTTGGGGTATACGAGCAGTACTTC. The chain uses TRBV7-2 and TRBJ2-7; D not certain. From germline, CDR1 is SGHTA and CDR2 FQGNSA. With 1 base removed from V and 4 bases from J, the gap between germline ends came to 8 bases. This CDR3 has 13 residues. The full variable domain, its missing parts supplied by reference TRBV7-2 and TRBJ2-7, is GAGVSQSPSNKVTEKGKDVELRCDPISGHTALYWYRQSLGQGLEFLIYFQGNSAPDKSGLPSDRFSAERTGGSVSTLTIQRTQQEDSAVYLCASSLVGVYEQYFGPGTRLTVT.

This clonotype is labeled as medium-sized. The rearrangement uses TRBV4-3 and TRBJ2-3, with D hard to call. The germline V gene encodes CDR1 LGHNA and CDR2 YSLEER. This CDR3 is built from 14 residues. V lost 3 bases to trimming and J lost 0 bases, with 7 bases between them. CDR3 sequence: CASSQETSTDTQYF. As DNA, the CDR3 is TGCGCCAGCAGCCAGGAAACTAGCACAGATACGCAGTATTTT.

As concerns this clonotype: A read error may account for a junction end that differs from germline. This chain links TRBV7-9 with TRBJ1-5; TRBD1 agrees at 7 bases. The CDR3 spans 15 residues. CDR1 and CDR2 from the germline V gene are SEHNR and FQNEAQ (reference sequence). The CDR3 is CVSSTGTVVNQPQHF. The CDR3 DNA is TGTGTCAGCAGCACCGGGACAGTGGTCAATCAGCCCCAGCATTTT.

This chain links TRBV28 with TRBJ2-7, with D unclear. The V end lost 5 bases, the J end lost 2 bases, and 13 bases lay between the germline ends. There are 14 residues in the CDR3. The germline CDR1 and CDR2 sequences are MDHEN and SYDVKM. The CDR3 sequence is CASSPGGVPYEQYF. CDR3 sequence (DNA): TGTGCCAGCAGTCCTGGTGGGGTACCCTACGAGCAGTACTTC.